This entry concerns a single T cell receptor beta chain. This clonotype was recorded at least ten times. The antigen it binds to is not known. No much larger clonotype is one base removed from it; base qualities were not supplied. The library was made by 5' RACE. The data were produced on an Illumina HiSeq 2500. A second PCR of roughly 7 to 11 cycles was performed with a sample-barcoded 5' primer and a J-beta primer mix. Each TCR beta cDNA molecule received a unique molecular identifier from a template-switch 5' adaptor carrying 12 random nucleotides. Each sample yielded at least 2.5 million CDR3-containing paired-end reads. The Mint cDNA synthesis kit, primed by a TRBC-specific oligonucleotide, was used to synthesize first-strand cDNA from all RNA. After uracil-DNA glycosylase treatment, a first 18-cycle PCR used universal primers M1SS and BC2_uni_R on all cDNA. The study's processing was this. For normalization, 1 million high-quality reads were randomly selected from each sample, with every read carrying a distinct molecular identifier. Reads sharing molecular identifiers were discarded rather than binned into consensus sequences. MiTCR, run with a Q25 quality threshold and the strictest error-elimination algorithm, handled CDR3 identification, clonotype clustering and error correction. Lower-bound total TCR beta diversity was estimated with a nonparametric unseen species model using Euler transformation. Through fastp at Q25 and MiXCR, TCRdb rebuilt clones from the public reads, retaining in-frame beta chains. Rows merge per CDR3 protein into single entries with the most common DNA and genes. In this record, the V and J calls reflect TCRdb's handling and not the investigators' own analysis. Counted in this sample were 900,000 to 950,000 distinct CDR3 sequences; around 29% of them appeared once. The biggest ten clones account for more than 8.5% of the sample.

Donors were 39 systemically healthy Caucasian individuals from Russia aged roughly 6 to 100 years. Roughly 11 milliliters of peripheral blood were drawn from each donor into EDTA-treated Vacutainer tubes. PBMCs were isolated by Ficoll-Paque density-gradient centrifugation, with at least 6.5 million obtained per sample. Total RNA was extracted from PBMCs with Trizol reagent, with at least 6 micrograms obtained per sample. The percentages of naive CD45RAhigh/CD27high T cells were determined by flow cytometry on a PBMC aliquot from every donor. This record belongs to a study of blood T cells in healthy people across ages (dated by TCRdb to 2014 to 2015). Some background on the complete study: In model experiments, template switching captured about one uniquely barcoded TCR beta cDNA molecule for every two T cells. To track age-related changes in TCR beta repertoire diversity, the study relied on deep sequencing normalized with unique cDNA molecular identifiers. The donors were divided into four age groups: young (average around 15 years), middle-aged (approximately 42), aged (approximately 59) and long-lived (around 87). For two donors (one aged 18 to 29 and one aged 80 or older), the study analyzed two additional independent replicas of 1 million unique cDNA reads from the same blood draw. General study outcomes and caveats: Observed TCR beta diversity per million T cells fell roughly linearly with age, and a significant reduction was already apparent by age about 43. Observed TCR beta diversity correlated strongly with the percentage of naive T cells measured by flow cytometry. Bulk unsorted PBMC profiling prevented conclusive comparison of naive and antigen-experienced compartments. Total diversity estimates from one million sequenced T cells were considered lower bounds and underestimates. Because the CMV infection status of the donors was unknown, age-related changes in expanded clonotypes may potentially have been confounded. Compared with the aged group, the long-lived group had more naive CD4+ T cells, fewer expanded clones and increased TCR diversity, suggesting age selection.

Trimming removed 6 bases from V and 4 bases from J; the gene matches leave 8 bases unexplained. The CDR3 contains 13 residues, cysteine and phenylalanine counted. Only the CDR3 DNA stays, 39 bases, in frame from base 1. CDR1 is given as DFQATT and CDR2 as SNEGSKA, both from the germline V gene (reference sequence). These data were also reused for a study on T cells of mothers and their children. Per the second study: Donors were nine systemically healthy Caucasian individuals: three mothers and their six children. cDNA synthesis consumed the entire amount of extracted RNA, loaded at approximately 1.5 ug RNA in each 15 ul reaction. In the second PCR, the M1S primer added sample barcodes and 2-4 random nucleotides. More than 8.5 million TCR beta CDR3 reads were obtained from each mother, and several million reads were obtained from each child. Thymic selection similarly shapes TCR recombination output in related and unrelated pairs, with minor effect from inherited differences. Normalized repertoire overlap was always found to be slightly, but never significantly, higher in related mother-child pairs than in unrelated mother-child pairs. No persistent microchimeric T cell clones were detected, at a sensitivity of about 100 clones per million clonotypes. Deep NGS was used in the study to compare the TCR beta repertoires of mothers and children and to look for features that separate related mother-child pairs from unrelated individuals. On average, the children were approximately 11 +/- 4 years old, while the mothers were approximately 40 +/- 4 years old. After adapter ligation was performed with NEBNext reagents, the libraries were sequenced on an Illumina HiSeq 2000 with 100+100 nt paired-end reads. To prevent cross-contamination, the mother and child libraries were prepared a month apart and were sequenced in separate runs. For each donor, somewhere between about 500,000 and 2,300,000 distinct TCR beta clonotypes were identified. Naive TCR beta clonotypes were estimated from low-frequency clonotypes matched to each donor's FACS-determined naive share, without sorting.

The receptor was derived from a woman aged 40 to 50 in good health. The rearranged segments are TRBV20-1 and TRBJ2-7; the central 8 bases match TRBD1. Sequencing was carried out using blood. The DNA sequence is as follows: TGCAGTGCGAGGCAGGGGGCGGCGTACGAGCAGTACTTC. This codes for CSARQGAAYEQYF.